This T cell receptor (beta chain) originates from a study of identical twins. A word on this clonotype: The antigen remains undetermined.

Study conclusions and caveats: Cord blood's abundant beta clonotypes had fewer insertions, unlike memory repertoires. In monozygotic twins, models underestimated the sharing of out-of-frame TCR alpha.

CDR1 is SGHRS and CDR2 is YFSETQ in the germline V gene. V dropped 7 bases and J dropped 0 bases, with 16 bases sitting between them. The CDR3 sequence is 16 residues long. TCRdb processed the 5' RACE reads anew with MiXCR; each CDR3 protein has one entry. The sample has about 460,000 distinct CDR3 sequences, approximately 15% seen once. The same data also contributed to another study, on yellow fever vaccine responses in identical twins.

The chain is built from TRBV5-1 and TRBJ2-2; D is perhaps TRBD2 (6 bases). What was sequenced was CD4+ T cells sorted from blood. The clonotype was recovered from a young woman in good health. The CDR3 nucleotides are TGCGCCAGCGGCAAAGGAGCGGGCGCGAACACCGGGGAGCTGTTTTTT. Translation: CASGKGAGANTGELFF.